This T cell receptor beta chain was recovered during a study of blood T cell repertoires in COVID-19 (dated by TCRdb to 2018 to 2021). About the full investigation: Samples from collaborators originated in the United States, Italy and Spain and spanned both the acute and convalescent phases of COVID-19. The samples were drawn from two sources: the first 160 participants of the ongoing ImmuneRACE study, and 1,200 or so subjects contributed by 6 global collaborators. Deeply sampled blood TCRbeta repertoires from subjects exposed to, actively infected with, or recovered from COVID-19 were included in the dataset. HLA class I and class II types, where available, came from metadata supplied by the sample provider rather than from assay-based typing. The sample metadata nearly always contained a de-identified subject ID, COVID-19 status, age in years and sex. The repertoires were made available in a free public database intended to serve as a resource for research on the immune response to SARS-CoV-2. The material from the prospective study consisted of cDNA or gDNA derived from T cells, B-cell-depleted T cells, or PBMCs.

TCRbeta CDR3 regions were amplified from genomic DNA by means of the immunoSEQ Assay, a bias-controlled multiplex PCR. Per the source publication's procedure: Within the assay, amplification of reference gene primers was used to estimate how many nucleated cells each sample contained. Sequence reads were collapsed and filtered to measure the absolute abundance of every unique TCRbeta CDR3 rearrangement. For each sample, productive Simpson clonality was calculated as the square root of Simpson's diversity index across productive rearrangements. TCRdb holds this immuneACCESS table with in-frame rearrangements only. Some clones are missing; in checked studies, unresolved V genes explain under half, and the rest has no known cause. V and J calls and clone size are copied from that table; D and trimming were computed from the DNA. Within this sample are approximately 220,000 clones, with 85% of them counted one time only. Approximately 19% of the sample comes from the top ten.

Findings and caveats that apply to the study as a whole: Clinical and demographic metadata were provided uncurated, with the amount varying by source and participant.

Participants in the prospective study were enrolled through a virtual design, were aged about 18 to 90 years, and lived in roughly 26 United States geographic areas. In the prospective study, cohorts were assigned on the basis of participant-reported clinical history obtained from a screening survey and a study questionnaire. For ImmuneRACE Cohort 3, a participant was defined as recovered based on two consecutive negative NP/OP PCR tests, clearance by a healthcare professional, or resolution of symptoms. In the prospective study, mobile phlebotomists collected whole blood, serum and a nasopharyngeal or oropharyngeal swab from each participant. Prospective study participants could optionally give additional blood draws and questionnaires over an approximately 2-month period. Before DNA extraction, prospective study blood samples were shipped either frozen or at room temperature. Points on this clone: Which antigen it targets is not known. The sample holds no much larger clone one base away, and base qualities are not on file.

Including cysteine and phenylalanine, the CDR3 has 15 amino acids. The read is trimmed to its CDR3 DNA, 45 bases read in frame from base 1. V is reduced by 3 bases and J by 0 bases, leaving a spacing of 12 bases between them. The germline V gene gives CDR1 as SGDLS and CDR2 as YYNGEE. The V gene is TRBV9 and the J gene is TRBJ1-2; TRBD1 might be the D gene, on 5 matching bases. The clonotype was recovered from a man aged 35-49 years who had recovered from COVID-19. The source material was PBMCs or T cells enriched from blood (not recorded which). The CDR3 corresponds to CASSAADKPNYGYTF. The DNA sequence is TGTGCCAGCAGCGCTGCGGACAAGCCTAACTATGGCTACACCTTC.